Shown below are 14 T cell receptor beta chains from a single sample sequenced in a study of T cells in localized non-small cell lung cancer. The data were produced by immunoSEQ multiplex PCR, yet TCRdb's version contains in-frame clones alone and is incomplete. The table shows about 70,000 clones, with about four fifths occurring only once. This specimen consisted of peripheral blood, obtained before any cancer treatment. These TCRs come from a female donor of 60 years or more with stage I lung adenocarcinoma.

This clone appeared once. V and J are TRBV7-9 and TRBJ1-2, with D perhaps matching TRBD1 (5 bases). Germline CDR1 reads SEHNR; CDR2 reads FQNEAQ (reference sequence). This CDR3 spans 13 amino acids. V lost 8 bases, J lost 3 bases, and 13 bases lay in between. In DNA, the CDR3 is TGTGCCAGCCAAACCTGGGGGGACTATGGCTACACCTTC. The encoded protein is CASQTWGDYGYTF. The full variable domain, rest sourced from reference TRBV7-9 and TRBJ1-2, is DTGVSQNPRHKITKRGQNVTFRCDPISEHNRLYWYRQTLGQGPEFLTYFQNEAQLEKSRLLSDRFSAERPKGSFSTLEIQRTEQGDSAMYLCASQTWGDYGYTFGSGTRLTVV.

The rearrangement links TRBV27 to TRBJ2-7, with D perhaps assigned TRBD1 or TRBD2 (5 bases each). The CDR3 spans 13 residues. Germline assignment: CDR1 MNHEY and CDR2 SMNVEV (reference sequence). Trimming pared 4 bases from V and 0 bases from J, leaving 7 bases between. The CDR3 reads CASSSGPSYEQYF. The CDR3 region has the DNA TGTGCCAGCAGTTCGGGACCCTCCTACGAGCAGTACTTC.

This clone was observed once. The CDR3 sequence: CASSIAGGNSYEQYF. Here the CDR3 DNA reads TGTGCCAGTAGTATCGCGGGGGGGAACTCCTACGAGCAGTACTTC. This rearrangement joins TRBV19 to TRBJ2-7; TRBD2 aligns across 9 bases. The CDR3 totals 15 residues. V lost 3 bases to trimming and J lost 0 bases; unmatched junction nucleotides: 3. Germline lookup yields CDR1 LNHDA and CDR2 SQIVND (reference sequence).

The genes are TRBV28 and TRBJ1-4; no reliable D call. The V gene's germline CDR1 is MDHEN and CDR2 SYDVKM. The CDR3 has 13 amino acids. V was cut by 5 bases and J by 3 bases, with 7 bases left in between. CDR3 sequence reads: CASSRPSNEKLFF. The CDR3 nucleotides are TGTGCCAGCAGTCGTCCGTCTAATGAAAAACTGTTTTTT.

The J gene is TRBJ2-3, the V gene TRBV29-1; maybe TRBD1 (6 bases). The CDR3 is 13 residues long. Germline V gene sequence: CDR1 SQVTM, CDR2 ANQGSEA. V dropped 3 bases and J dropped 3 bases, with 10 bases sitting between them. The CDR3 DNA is TGCAGCGTTGACACAGGGACAACAGATACGCAGTATTTT. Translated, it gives CSVDTGTTDTQYF.

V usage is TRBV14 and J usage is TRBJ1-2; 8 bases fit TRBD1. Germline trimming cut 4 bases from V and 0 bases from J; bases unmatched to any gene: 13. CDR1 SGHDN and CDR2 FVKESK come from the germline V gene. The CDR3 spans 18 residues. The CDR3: CASSPWIRTGPTNYGYTF. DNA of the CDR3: TGTGCCAGCAGCCCGTGGATTAGGACAGGGCCAACTAACTATGGCTACACCTTC.

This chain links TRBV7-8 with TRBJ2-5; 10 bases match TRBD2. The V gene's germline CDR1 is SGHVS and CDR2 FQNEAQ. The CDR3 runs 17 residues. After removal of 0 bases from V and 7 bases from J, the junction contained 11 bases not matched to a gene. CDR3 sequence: CASSLALSGTSDGTQYF. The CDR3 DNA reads TGTGCCAGCAGCTTAGCGCTGTCTGGGACTAGCGATGGGACCCAGTACTTC.

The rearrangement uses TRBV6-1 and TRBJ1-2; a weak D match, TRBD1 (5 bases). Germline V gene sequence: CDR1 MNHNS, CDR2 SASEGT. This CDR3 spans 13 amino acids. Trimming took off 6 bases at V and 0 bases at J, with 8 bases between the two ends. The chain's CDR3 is CASSLTANYGYTF. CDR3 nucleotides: TGTGCCAGCAGCTTGACAGCTAACTATGGCTACACCTTC.

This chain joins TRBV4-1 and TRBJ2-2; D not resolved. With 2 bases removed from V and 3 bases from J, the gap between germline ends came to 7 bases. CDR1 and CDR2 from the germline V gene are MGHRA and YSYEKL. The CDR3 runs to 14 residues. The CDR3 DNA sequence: TGCGCCAGCAGCCAACCAATTCACACCGGGGAGCTGTTTTTT. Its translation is CASSQPIHTGELFF.

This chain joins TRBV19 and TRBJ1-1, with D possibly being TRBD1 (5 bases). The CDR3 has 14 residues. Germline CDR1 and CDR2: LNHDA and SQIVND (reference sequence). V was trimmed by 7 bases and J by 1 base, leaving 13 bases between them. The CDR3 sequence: CASTPGLRNTEAFF. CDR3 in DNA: TGTGCCAGTACCCCGGGACTCCGGAACACTGAAGCTTTCTTT.

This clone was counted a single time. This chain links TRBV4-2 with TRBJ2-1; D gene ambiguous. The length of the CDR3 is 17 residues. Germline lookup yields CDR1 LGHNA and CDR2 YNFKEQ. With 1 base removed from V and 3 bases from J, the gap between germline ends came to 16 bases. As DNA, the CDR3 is TGTGCCAGCAGCCAAGTTTACTACCCGCAAGACTACAATGAGCAGTTCTTC. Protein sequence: CASSQVYYPQDYNEQFF.

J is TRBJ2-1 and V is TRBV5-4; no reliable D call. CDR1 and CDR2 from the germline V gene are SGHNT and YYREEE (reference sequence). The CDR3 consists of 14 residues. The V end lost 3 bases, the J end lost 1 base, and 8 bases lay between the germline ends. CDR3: CASSSPGSYNEQFF. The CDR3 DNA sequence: TGTGCCAGCAGCTCCCCAGGTTCCTACAATGAGCAGTTCTTC.

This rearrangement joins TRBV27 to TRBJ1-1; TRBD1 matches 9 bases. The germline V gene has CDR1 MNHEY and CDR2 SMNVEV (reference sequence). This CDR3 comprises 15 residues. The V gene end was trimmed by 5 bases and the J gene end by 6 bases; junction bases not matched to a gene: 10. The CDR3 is CASSHGTGLRSEAFF. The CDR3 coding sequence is TGTGCCAGCAGTCATGGGACAGGGCTCCGGTCTGAAGCTTTCTTT.

CDR3 protein: CASSPDGSAPNSPLHF. The CDR3 DNA is TGTGCCAGCAGCCCGGACGGTTCTGCTCCCAATTCACCCCTCCACTTT. The chain joins TRBV9 to TRBJ1-6, with D unresolved. This CDR3 is 16 amino acids long. V lost 4 bases and J 7 bases, leaving 18 bases between the germline ends. The germline V gene has CDR1 SGDLS and CDR2 YYNGEE.